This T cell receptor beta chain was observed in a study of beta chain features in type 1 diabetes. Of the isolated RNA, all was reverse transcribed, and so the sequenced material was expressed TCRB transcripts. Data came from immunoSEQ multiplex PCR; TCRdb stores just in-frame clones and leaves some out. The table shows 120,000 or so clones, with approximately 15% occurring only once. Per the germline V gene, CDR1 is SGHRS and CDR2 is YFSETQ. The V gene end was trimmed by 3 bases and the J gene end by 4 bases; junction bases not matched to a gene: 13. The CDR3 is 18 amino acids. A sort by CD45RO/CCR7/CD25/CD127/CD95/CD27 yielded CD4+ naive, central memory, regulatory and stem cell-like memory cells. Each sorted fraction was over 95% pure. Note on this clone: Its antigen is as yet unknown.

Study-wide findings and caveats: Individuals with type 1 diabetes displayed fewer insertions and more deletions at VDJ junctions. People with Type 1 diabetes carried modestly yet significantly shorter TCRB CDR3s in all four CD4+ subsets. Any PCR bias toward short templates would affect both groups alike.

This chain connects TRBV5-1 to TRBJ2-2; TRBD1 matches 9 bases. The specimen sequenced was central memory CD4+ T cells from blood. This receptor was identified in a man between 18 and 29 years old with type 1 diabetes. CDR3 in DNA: TGCGCCAGCAGCTCCAGGCCGACCGGGACAGGGTTCACCGGGGAGCTGTTTTTT. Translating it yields CASSSRPTGTGFTGELFF.